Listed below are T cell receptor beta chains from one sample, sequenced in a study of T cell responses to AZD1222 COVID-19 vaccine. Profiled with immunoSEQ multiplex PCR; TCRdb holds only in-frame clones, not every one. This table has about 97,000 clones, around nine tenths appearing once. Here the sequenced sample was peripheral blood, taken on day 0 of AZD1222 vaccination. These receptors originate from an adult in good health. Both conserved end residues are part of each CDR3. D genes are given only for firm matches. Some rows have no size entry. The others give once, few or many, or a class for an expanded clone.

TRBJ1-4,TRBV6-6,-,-,TGTGCCAGCAGTCCTCCCGTCCTATCTGCAACTAATGAAAAACTGTTTTTT,CASSPPVLSATNEKLFF
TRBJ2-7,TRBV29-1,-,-,TGCAGCCCTCCCTCGGAACTTTCCTACGAGCAGTACTTC,CSPPSELSYEQYF
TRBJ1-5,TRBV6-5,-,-,TGTGCCAGCAAAGCAGGAGGGTATAGCAATCAGCCCCAGCATTTT,CASKAGGYSNQPQHF
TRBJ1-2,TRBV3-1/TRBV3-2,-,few,TGTGCCAGCAGCCAAGATGTCAGCTATGGCTACACCTTC,CASSQDVSYGYTF
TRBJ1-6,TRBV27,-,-,TGTGCCAGCAGTTTTGGGACGACAGCCTATAATTCACCCCTCCACTTT,CASSFGTTAYNSPLHF
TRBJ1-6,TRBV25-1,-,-,TGTGCCAGCAGTGTTGGGGGGGCATCACCCCTCCACTTT,CASSVGGASPLHF
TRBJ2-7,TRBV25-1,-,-,TGTGCCAGCAGTGCCATACAGGGAAAGCAGTACTTC,CASSAIQGKQYF
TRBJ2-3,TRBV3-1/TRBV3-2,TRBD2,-,TGTGCCAGCAGCCAAGATCCTGGGAGGGCTAGCGGGGGGGCAGATACGCAGTATTTT,CASSQDPGRASGGADTQYF
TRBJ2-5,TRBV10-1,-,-,TGCGCCAGCAGTGGCAGCTCGGGGGGCGAAGGGGAGACCCAGTACTTC,CASSGSSGGEGETQYF
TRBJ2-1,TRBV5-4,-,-,TGTGCCAGCAGCTCAGCCGAAGGGGGACAGTTCTTC,CASSSAEGGQFF
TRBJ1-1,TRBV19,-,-,TGTGCCAGTAGAACCGGGACACTAAACACTGAAGCTTTCTTT,CASRTGTLNTEAFF
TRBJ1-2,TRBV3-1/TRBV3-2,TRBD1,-,TGTGCCAGCAGCCGGACCGACAGGGCAGCGTCCACCTTC,CASSRTDRAASTF
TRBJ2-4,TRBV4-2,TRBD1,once,TGTGCCAGCAGCCGAACGGGACAGGGGATGGTAGCCAAAAACATTCAGTACTTC,CASSRTGQGMVAKNIQYF
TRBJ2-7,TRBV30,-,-,TGTGCCTGGAGTCCCCCTTCCTACGAGCAGTACTTC,CAWSPPSYEQYF
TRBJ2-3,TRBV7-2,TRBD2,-,TGTGCCAGCAGCGTCCATAGCGGGGGGGGCGCAGATACGCAGTATTTT,CASSVHSGGGADTQYF
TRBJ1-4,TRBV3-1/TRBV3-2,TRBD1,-,TGTGCCAGCAGCCAAGCAGGGGGGTTTAATGAAAAACTGTTTTTT,CASSQAGGFNEKLFF
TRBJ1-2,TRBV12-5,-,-,TGTGCTAGTGGTTTGGCCCAATCACAGGGACCCCATGGCTACACCTTC,CASGLAQSQGPHGYTF
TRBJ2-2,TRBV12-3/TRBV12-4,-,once,TGTGCCAGCAGTTTATGGGACCCCGGGGAGCTGTTTTTT,CASSLWDPGELFF
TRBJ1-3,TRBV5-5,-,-,TGTGCCAGCAGCTTGGGATGGCAGAGCTACTCTGGAAACACCATATATTTT,CASSLGWQSYSGNTIYF
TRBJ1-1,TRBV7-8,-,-,TGTGCCAGCAGCTCCAATCCGGGAGTTGGCACTGAAGCTTTCTTT,CASSSNPGVGTEAFF